The clone carrying this T cell receptor beta chain has just a few counts. Its antigen is unknown. PCR employed 60 Vbeta and 13 Jbeta primers. Method: immunoSEQ multiplex PCR; TCRdb's copy keeps in-frame clones and lacks some. The sample holds around 110,000 clones; roughly 66% are singletons and the top ten take about 2.2%. This sample stems from a study of cytomegalovirus exposure and HLA in healthy donors. Findings and caveats of the study: The authors later found HLA-associated TCR beta chains more clonally expanded than equally common others. A reported reduction in N-insertions relative to the approximately 690-donor mean was seen in an Asian-associated ancestry cluster in a later analysis. TCR beta V- and J-gene trimming, according to a later analysis, was linked to a missense DCLRE1C variant.

The CDR3 extends over 14 amino acids. Germline loops: CDR1 LNHDA, CDR2 SQIVND (reference sequence). J gave up 5 bases and V 5 bases, and 5 bases lay outside the gene matches. The chain couples TRBV19 to TRBJ2-1; TRBD2 matches at 8 bases. What was sequenced was PBMCs. This receptor was taken from a woman in her 30s in good health and CMV-seronegative. The DNA for the CDR3 is TGTGCCAGTAGTGGCGGGAGGCCAGACAATGAGCAGTTCTTC. This encodes CASSGGRPDNEQFF.